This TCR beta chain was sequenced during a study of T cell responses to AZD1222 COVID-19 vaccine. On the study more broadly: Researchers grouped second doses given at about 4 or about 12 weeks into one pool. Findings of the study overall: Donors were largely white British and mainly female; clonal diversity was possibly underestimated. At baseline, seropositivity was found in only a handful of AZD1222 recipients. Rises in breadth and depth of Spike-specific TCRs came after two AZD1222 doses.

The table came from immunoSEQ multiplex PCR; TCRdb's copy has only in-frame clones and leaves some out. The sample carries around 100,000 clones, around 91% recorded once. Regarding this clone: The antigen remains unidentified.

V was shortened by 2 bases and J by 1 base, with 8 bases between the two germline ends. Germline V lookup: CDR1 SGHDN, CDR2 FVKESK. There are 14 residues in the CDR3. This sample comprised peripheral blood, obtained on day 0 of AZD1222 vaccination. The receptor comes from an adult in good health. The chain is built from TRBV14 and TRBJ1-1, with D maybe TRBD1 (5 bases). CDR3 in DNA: TGTGCCAGCAGCCAACTGACAGCGAACACTGAAGCTTTCTTT. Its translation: CASSQLTANTEAFF.